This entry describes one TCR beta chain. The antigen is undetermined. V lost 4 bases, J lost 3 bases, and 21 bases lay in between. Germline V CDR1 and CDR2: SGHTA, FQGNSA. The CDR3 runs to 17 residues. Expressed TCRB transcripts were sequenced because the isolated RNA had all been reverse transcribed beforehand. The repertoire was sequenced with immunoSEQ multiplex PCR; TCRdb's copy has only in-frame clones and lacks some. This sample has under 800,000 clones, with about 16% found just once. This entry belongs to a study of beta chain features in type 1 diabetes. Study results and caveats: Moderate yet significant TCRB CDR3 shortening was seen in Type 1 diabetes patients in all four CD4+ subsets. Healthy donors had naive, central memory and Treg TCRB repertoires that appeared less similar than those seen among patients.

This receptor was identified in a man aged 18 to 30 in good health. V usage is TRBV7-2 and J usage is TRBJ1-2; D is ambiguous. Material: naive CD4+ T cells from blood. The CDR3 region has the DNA TGTGCCAGCAGCTCAAAGGGATACAAGGACCAATACTATGGCTACACCTTC. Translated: CASSSKGYKDQYYGYTF. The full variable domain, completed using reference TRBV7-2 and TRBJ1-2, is GAGVSQSPSNKVTEKGKDVELRCDPISGHTALYWYRQSLGQGLEFLIYFQGNSAPDKSGLPSDRFSAERTGGSVSTLTIQRTQQEDSAVYLCASSSKGYKDQYYGYTFGSGTRLTVV.